The 15 T cell receptor beta chains in this list originate from one sample, sequenced in a study of cytomegalovirus exposure and HLA in healthy donors. Vbeta (60) and Jbeta (13) primers were used in the PCR. Profiling relied on immunoSEQ multiplex PCR, and the TCRdb table lists in-frame clones only, not all of them. The data show tens of thousands of clones, roughly 77% seen once. Sequenced: PBMCs. All receptors derive from a woman aged 25 to 45 in good health and CMV-seronegative.

This chain joins TRBV7-6 and TRBJ1-2; no reliable D call. Germline V gives CDR1 SGHVS, CDR2 FNYEAQ. Trimming cost V 1 base and J 3 bases, with 9 bases left between them. This CDR3 comprises 14 residues. The CDR3 sequence is CASSLVEGDYGYTF. CDR3 coding DNA: TGTGCCAGCAGCTTAGTCGAGGGAGACTATGGCTACACCTTC.

The chain carries TRBV7-9 and TRBJ2-7, with D perhaps matching TRBD1 (6 bases). Trimming shortened V by 1 base and J by 5 bases, and 15 bases separated the two germline ends. The CDR3 is 15 amino acids. Germline-derived CDR1 and CDR2 are SEHNR and FQNEAQ (reference sequence). Here the CDR3 DNA reads TGTGCCAGCAGCTTAGGATGGCAGGGGACGAACGAGCAGTACTTC. Its translation is CASSLGWQGTNEQYF. The variable domain in full, completed from reference TRBV7-9 and TRBJ2-7, reads DTGVSQNPRHKITKRGQNVTFRCDPISEHNRLYWYRQTLGQGPEFLTYFQNEAQLEKSRLLSDRFSAERPKGSFSTLEIQRTEQGDSAMYLCASSLGWQGTNEQYFGPGTRLTVT.

In nucleotides, the CDR3 is TGTGCCAGTAGTATCAGGGGTACCCAAGAGACCCAGTACTTC. Its translation: CASSIRGTQETQYF. The rearrangement joins TRBV19 to TRBJ2-5; maybe TRBD1 (6 bases). CDR1 is LNHDA and CDR2 is SQIVND in the germline V gene (reference sequence). The length of the CDR3 is 14 residues. Between the trimmed V and J ends, which lost 3 bases and 1 base, there was a span of 9 bases.

The chain combines TRBV20-1 with TRBJ2-1; 8 nucleotides line up with TRBD1. Germline V lookup: CDR1 DFQATT, CDR2 SNEGSKA (reference sequence). The CDR3 spans 11 residues. V lost 2 bases to trimming and J lost 13 bases; unmatched junction nucleotides: 4. CDR3: CSARTQGVQFF. The CDR3 DNA reads TGCAGTGCTAGAACACAGGGGGTCCAGTTCTTC.

The chain carries TRBV28 and TRBJ1-5; 7 positions match TRBD1. CDR3 length: 15 amino acids. V shed 6 bases, J shed 2 bases, and the junction held 7 bases outside the gene matches. The germline CDR1 and CDR2 sequences are MDHEN and SYDVKM. This chain's CDR3 is CASSSRGFGNQPQHF. CDR3 sequence (DNA): TGTGCCAGCAGCTCCAGGGGGTTTGGCAATCAGCCCCAGCATTTT.

The genes are TRBV5-5 and TRBJ1-1; 10 bases fit TRBD1. V shed 4 bases, J shed 1 base, and the junction held 10 bases outside the gene matches. Germline V gene data show CDR1 as SGHKS and CDR2 as YYEKEE (reference sequence). The CDR3 sequence is 17 residues long. The CDR3 loop is CASSTTGGRLGNTEAFF. The CDR3 DNA reads as TGTGCCAGCAGCACGACAGGGGGCCGTCTGGGGAACACTGAAGCTTTCTTT. The whole variable domain, filled in from reference TRBV5-5 and TRBJ1-1, reads DAGVTQSPTHLIKTRGQQVTLRCSPISGHKSVSWYQQVLGQGPQFIFQYYEKEERGRGNFPDRFSARQFPNYSSELNVNALLLGDSALYLCASSTTGGRLGNTEAFFGQGTRLTVV.

This clone has a handful of counts. This chain's CDR3 is CAGAGGAGNTEAFF. The CDR3 region has the DNA TGTGCCGGGGCGGGGGGCGCGGGGAACACTGAAGCTTTCTTT. The gene calls are TRBV30 and TRBJ1-1, with a possible D match to TRBD1 (6 bases). The CDR3 contains 14 residues. Deletions cut 8 bases from V and 1 base from J, with 17 bases between. Per the germline V gene, CDR1 is GTSNPN and CDR2 is SVGIG (reference sequence).

This clone was detected only a few times. This chain uses TRBV10-3 with TRBJ2-2; 7 nucleotides line up with TRBD2. V lost 7 bases, J lost 5 bases, and 10 bases stayed unmatched. The CDR3 contains 15 residues. From germline, CDR1 is ENHRY and CDR2 SYGVKD. The CDR3 spells CAIKGEGRRTGELFF. Written as DNA, the CDR3 is TGTGCCATCAAAGGGGAGGGCCGACGTACCGGGGAGCTGTTTTTT.

The chain links TRBV11-2 to TRBJ2-1; possible D gene TRBD2, 6 bases. The CDR3 sequence is 15 residues long. CDR1 is SGHAT, CDR2 FQNNGV, per germline. V shed 2 bases and J shed 6 bases, with 14 bases lying between them. The CDR3 here is CASSLLRDSLNEQFF. The CDR3 coding sequence is TGTGCCAGCAGCTTACTTCGGGACTCGCTCAATGAGCAGTTCTTC.

The J gene is TRBJ1-4, the V gene TRBV11-2; 7 bases line up with TRBD1. CDR1 and CDR2 from the germline V gene are SGHAT and FQNNGV. V shed 3 bases, J shed 5 bases, and the junction held 9 bases outside the gene matches. There are 16 residues in the CDR3. CDR3 residues: CASSFKGAGWNEKLFF. CDR3 bases: TGTGCCAGCAGCTTCAAGGGGGCTGGTTGGAATGAAAAACTGTTTTTT. Filled out from reference TRBV11-2 and TRBJ1-4, the complete variable domain reads EAGVAQSPRYKIIEKRQSVAFWCNPISGHATLYWYQQILGQGPKLLIQFQNNGVVDDSQLPKDRFSAERLKGVDSTLKIQPAKLEDSAVYLCASSFKGAGWNEKLFFGSGTQLSVL.

The rearrangement links TRBV7-6 to TRBJ2-3; maybe TRBD2 (5 bases). Per germline, CDR1 SGHVS and CDR2 FNYEAQ. The ends were cut back, 4 bases at V and 1 base at J, with 18 bases in the middle. This CDR3 contains 17 residues. DNA for the CDR3: TGTGCCAGCAGCTCAACCCCCGGGGAGAGGGGCACAGATACGCAGTATTTT. This translates into CASSSTPGERGTDTQYF.

This chain connects TRBV10-1 to TRBJ2-4; D is perhaps TRBD1 (5 bases). Trimming took 6 bases from V and 2 from J, leaving 11 bases between them. The germline gives CDR1 WNHNN, CDR2 SYGVQD (reference sequence). The CDR3 is made up of 14 amino acids. The CDR3 DNA follows: TGCGCCAGCAGCGCAGGGTCTTCCAAAAACATTCAGTACTTC. Protein sequence: CASSAGSSKNIQYF.

This chain links TRBV14 with TRBJ2-5; the match to TRBD2 covers 11 bases. CDR3 length equals 17 residues. Germline CDR1 and CDR2: SGHDN and FVKESK. The trim removed 2 bases at V and 4 bases at J, leaving 9 bases unmatched. The CDR3 nucleotides are TGTGCCAGCAGCCAATCTTTAGCGGGAGGGCCAGGAGAGACCCAGTACTTC. Its protein is CASSQSLAGGPGETQYF.

The chain recombines TRBV29-1 with TRBJ1-1; TRBD1 matches 8 bases. V lost 4 bases to trimming and J lost 0 bases; unmatched junction nucleotides: 10. Germline loops: CDR1 SQVTM, CDR2 ANQGSEA. CDR3 size: 16 residues. The CDR3 DNA reads TGCAGCGTTGCGACGGACAGGGTAGCGATGAACACTGAAGCTTTCTTT. Translating it yields CSVATDRVAMNTEAFF.

The table lists this clone with a few counts. The chain recombines TRBV6-6 with TRBJ1-1, with D perhaps TRBD1 (5 bases). The V gene lost 5 bases and the J gene lost 0 bases, with 10 bases spanning the gap. The germline V gene has CDR1 MNHNY and CDR2 SVGAGI (reference sequence). The CDR3 spans 14 residues. The CDR3 spells CASSRQLMNTEAFF. The CDR3 DNA reads TGTGCCAGCAGTAGACAGCTTATGAACACTGAAGCTTTCTTT.